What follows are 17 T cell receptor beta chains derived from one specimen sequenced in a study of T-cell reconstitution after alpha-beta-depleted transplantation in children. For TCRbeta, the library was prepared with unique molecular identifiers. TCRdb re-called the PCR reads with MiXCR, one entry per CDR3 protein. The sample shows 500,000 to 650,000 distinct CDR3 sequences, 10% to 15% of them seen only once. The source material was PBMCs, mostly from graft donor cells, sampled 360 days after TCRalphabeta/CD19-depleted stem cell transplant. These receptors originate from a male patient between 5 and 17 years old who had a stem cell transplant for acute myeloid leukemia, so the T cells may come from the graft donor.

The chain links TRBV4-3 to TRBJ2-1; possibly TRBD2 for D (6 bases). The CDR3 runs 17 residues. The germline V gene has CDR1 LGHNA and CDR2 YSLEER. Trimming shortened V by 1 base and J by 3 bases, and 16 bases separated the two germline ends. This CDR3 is CASSQGSTGGYYNEQFF. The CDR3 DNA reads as TGCGCCAGCAGCCAAGGAAGTACCGGGGGATACTACAATGAGCAGTTCTTC.

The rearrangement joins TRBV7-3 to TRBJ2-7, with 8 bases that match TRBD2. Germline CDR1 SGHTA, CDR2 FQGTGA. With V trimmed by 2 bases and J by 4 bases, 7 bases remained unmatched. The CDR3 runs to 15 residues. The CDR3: CASSLSGLGSYEQYV. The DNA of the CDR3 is TGTGCCAGCAGCTTATCGGGACTAGGATCGTACGAGCAGTACGTC.

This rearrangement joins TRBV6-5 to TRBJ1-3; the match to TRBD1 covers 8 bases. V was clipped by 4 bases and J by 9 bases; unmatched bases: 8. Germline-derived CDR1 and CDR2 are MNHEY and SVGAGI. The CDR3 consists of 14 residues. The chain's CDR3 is CASSSGTGSSTIYF. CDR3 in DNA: TGTGCCAGCAGTTCCGGGACAGGATCGAGCACCATATATTTT.

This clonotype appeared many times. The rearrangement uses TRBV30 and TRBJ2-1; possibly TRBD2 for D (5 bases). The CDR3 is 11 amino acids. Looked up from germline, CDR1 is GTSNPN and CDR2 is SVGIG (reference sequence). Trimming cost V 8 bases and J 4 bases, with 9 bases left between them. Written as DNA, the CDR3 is TGTGCCGGCCGGGGATACAATGAGCAGTTCTTC. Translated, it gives CAGRGYNEQFF.

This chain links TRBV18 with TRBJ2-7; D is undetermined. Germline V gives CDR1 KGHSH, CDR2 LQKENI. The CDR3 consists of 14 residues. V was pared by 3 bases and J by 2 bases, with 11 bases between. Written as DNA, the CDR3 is TGTGCCAGCTCACCGTCGACGCGCCCCTACGAGCAGTACTTC. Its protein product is CASSPSTRPYEQYF.

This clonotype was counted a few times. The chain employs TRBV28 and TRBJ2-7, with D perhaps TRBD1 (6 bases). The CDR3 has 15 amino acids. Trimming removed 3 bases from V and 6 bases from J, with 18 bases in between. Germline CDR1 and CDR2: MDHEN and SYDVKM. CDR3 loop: CASSLGAGSRGEQYF. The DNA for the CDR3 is TGTGCCAGCAGTTTGGGGGCGGGTTCAAGGGGCGAGCAGTACTTC.

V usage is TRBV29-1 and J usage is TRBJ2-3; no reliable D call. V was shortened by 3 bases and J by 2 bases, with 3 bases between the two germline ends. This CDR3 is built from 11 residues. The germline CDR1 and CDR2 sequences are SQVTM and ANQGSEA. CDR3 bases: TGCAGCGTTGAGCTCACAGATACGCAGTATTTT. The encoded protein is CSVELTDTQYF.

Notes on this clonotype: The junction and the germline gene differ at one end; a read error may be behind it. DNA of the CDR3: TGTGCCAGCAGCTTAATACGCAGAGGACAGGGAACCGACTTC. Translated, it gives CASSLIRRGQGTDF. This chain connects TRBV7-3 to TRBJ2-7; TRBD1 matches at 8 bases. CDR3 length: 14 residues. CDR1 is SGHTA, CDR2 FQGTGA, per germline.

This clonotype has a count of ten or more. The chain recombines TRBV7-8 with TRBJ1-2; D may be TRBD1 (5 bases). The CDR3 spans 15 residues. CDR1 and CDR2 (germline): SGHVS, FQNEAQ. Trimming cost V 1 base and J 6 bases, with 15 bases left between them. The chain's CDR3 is CASSLVSGSADGYTF. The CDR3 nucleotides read TGTGCCAGCAGCTTAGTATCAGGGAGCGCCGATGGCTACACCTTC. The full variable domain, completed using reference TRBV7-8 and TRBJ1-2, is GAGVSQSPRYKVAKRGQDVALRCDPISGHVSLFWYQQALGQGPEFLTYFQNEAQLDKSGLPSDRFFAERPEGSVSTLKIQRTQQEDSAVYLCASSLVSGSADGYTFGSGTRLTVV.

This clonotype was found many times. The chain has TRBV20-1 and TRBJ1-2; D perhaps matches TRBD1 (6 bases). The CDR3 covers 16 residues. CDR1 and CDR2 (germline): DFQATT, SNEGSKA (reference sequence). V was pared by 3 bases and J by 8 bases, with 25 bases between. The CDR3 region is CSARSLTGISNRGYTF. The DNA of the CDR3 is TGCAGTGCTAGGAGCTTGACAGGCATTTCTAATAGGGGCTACACCTTC.

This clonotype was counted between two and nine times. In DNA, the CDR3 is TGTGCCAGCAGCTTAGCCGCAGTTGGAAACACCATATATTTT. Translating it yields CASSLAAVGNTIYF. The chain couples TRBV7-2 to TRBJ1-3, with unresolved D. Trimming took off 0 bases at V and 3 bases at J, with 6 bases between the two ends. Germline V gene sequence: CDR1 SGHTA, CDR2 FQGNSA. The CDR3 has 14 amino acids. The variable domain in full, with the rest retrieved from reference TRBV7-2 and TRBJ1-3, is GAGVSQSPSNKVTEKGKDVELRCDPISGHTALYWYRQSLGQGLEFLIYFQGNSAPDKSGLPSDRFSAERTGGSVSTLTIQRTQQEDSAVYLCASSLAAVGNTIYFGEGSWLTVV.

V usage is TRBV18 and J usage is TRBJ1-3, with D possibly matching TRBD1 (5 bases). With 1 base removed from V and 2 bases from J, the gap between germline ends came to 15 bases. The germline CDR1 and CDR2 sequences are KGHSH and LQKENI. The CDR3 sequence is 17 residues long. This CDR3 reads CASSPLKLGATGNTIYF. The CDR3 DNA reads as TGTGCCAGCTCACCACTCAAGCTAGGGGCGACTGGAAACACCATATATTTT.

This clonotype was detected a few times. CDR3 DNA sequence: TGTGCCAGCAGCTCTGACAGGGTGTTAGCTTTCTTT. It encodes CASSSDRVLAFF. V usage is TRBV6-2 or TRBV6-3 and J usage is TRBJ1-1; 7 nucleotides align to TRBD1. Per germline, CDR1 MNHEY and CDR2 SVGEGT. V was pared by 6 bases and J by 10 bases, with 8 bases of the junction left unmatched. This CDR3 region has 12 residues.

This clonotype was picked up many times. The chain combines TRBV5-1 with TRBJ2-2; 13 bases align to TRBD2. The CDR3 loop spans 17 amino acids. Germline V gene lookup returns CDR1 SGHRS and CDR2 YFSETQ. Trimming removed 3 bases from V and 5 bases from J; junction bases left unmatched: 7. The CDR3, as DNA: TGCGCCAGCAGCTACGGACTAGCGGGAGAGATGACCGGGGAGCTGTTTTTT. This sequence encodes CASSYGLAGEMTGELFF.

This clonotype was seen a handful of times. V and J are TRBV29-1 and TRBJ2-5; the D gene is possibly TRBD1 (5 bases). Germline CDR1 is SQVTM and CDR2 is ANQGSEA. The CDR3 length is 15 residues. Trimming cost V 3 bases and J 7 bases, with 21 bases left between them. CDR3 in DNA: TGCAGCGTTGATTTTAGGTGGGGCATACCAGGGACCCAGTACTTC. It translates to CSVDFRWGIPGTQYF. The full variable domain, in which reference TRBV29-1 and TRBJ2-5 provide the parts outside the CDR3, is SAVISQKPSRDICQRGTSLTIQCQVDSQVTMMFWYRQQPGQSLTLIATANQGSEATYESGFVIDKFPISRPNLTFSTLTVSNMSPEDSSIYLCSVDFRWGIPGTQYFGPGTRLLVL.

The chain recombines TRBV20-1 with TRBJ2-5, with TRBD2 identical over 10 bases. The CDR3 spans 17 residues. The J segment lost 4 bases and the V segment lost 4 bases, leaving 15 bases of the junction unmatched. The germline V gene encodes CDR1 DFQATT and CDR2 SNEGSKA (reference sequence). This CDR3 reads CSATLPLAGAVAETQYF. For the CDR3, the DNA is TGCAGTGCTACCCTCCCTCTAGCGGGAGCGGTGGCAGAGACCCAGTACTTC.

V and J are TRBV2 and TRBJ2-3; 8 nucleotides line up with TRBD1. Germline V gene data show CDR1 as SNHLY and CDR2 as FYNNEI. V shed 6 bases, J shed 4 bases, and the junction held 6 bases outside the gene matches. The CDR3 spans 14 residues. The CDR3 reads CASRLRQGSDTQYF. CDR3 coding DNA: TGTGCCAGCAGACTTCGACAGGGGTCAGATACGCAGTATTTT.